This T cell receptor beta chain was observed in a study of T cells after yellow fever vaccination. TCRdb fed the 5' RACE reads into MiXCR, producing one record per CDR3 protein. Of 150,000 to 200,000 distinct CDR3 sequences in the sample, roughly 6.2% were seen once. In this sample, this clonotype turned up many times. V lost 4 bases and J 1 base, leaving 12 bases between the germline ends. The CDR3 is 16 amino acids. From germline, CDR1 is KGHDR and CDR2 SFDVKD. This sequence was found in a young man who received the YFV17D yellow fever vaccine. The chain has TRBV24-1 and TRBJ2-2, with a possible D match to TRBD1 (8 bases). Source: CD4+ T cells sorted from PBMCs, taken on the day of the first yellow fever vaccination. CDR3 residues: CATSEAGQVNTGELFF. For the CDR3, the DNA is TGTGCCACCAGTGAAGCGGGACAGGTGAACACCGGGGAGCTGTTTTTT.